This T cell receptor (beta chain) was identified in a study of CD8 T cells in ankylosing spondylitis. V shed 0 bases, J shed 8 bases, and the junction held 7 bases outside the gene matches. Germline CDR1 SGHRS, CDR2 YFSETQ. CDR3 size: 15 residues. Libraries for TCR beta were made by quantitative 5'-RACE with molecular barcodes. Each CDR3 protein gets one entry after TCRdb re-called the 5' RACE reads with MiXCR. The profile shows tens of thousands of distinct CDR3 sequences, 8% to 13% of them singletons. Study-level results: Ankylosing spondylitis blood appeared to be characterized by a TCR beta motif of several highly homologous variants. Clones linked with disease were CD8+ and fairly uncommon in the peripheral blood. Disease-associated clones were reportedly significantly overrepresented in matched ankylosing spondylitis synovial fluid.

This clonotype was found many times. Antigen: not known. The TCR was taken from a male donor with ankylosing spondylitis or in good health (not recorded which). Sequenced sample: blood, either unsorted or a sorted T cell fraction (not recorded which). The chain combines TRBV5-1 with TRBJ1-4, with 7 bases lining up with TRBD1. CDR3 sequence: CASSLGQGSGEKLFF. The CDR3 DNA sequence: TGCGCCAGCAGCTTGGGACAGGGAAGTGGAGAAAAACTGTTTTTT.